Shown below are 9 T cell receptor beta chains from a single sample sequenced in a study of CD8+ T cells in alopecia areata. Isolated RNA was reverse transcribed into cDNA used as the sequencing template. Measured with immunoSEQ multiplex PCR; TCRdb has only the in-frame clones, and not every one. This table holds some 150,000 clones, about two thirds found once. Sequencing input: CD8+ T cells sorted from blood. These receptors all stem from a human donor in good health.

This clone has only one observation. J is TRBJ1-5 and V is TRBV4-1; unclear D gene. Trimming cost V 0 bases and J 5 bases, with 8 bases left between them. The germline gives CDR1 MGHRA, CDR2 YSYEKL. The CDR3 is 14 amino acids. CDR3 in amino acids: CASSQDFWDQPQHF. CDR3 DNA: TGCGCCAGCAGCCAAGACTTCTGGGATCAGCCCCAGCATTTT.

This clone was counted a single time. The genes are TRBV9 and TRBJ2-5; no firm D call. V lost 4 bases and J lost 4, with 17 bases in between. The CDR3 length is 15 residues. Germline values: CDR1 SGDLS, CDR2 YYNGEE. DNA for the CDR3: TGTGCCAGCAGCCCCCGCTTGACACCGGGAGAGACCCAGTACTTC. This gives the protein CASSPRLTPGETQYF.

The chain links TRBV6-1 to TRBJ2-7; D could derive from TRBD1 or TRBD2 (5 bases each). The V gene lost 3 bases and the J gene lost 2 bases, with 20 bases spanning the gap. The CDR3 has 17 residues. CDR1 MNHNS and CDR2 SASEGT come from the germline V gene. CDR3 bases: TGTGCCAGCAGTGATCACCTTACCGGGACCGTGACCTACGAGCAGTACTTC. It translates to CASSDHLTGTVTYEQYF.

This clone was recorded a few times. The chain couples TRBV15 to TRBJ2-1; D is unresolved. The CDR3 has 11 amino acids. The germline V gene encodes CDR1 LNHNV and CDR2 YYDKDF (reference sequence). V shed 1 base and J shed 8 bases, with 3 bases lying between them. CDR3 protein: CATSRVDEQFF. DNA for the CDR3: TGTGCCACCAGCAGAGTCGATGAGCAGTTCTTC. Based on the CDR3 plus reference TRBV15 and TRBJ2-1, the full variable domain is DAMVIQNPRYQVTQFGKPVTLSCSQTLNHNVMYWYQQKSSQAPKLLFHYYDKDFNNEADTPDNFQSRRPNTSFCFLDIRSPGLGDTAMYLCATSRVDEQFFGPGTRLTVL.

This chain connects TRBV11-2 to TRBJ2-7; no definite D call. Between the trimmed V and J ends, which lost 5 bases and 4 bases, there was a span of 15 bases. CDR1 is SGHAT, CDR2 FQNNGV, per germline. The CDR3 is 14 amino acids. The CDR3 nucleotides are TGTGCCAGCAGCCTGGGGAAGGAATTGTACGAGCAGTACTTC. Encoded protein: CASSLGKELYEQYF.

The V and J genes are TRBV27 and TRBJ2-3; 13 bases fit TRBD2. J was trimmed by 4 bases and V by 6 bases; bases with no gene match: 1. In germline, CDR1 is MNHEY, CDR2 SMNVEV (reference sequence). The CDR3 runs to 14 residues. In DNA, the CDR3 is TGTGCCAGCAGGACTAGCGGGAGGCCAGATACGCAGTATTTT. The encoded protein is CASRTSGRPDTQYF.

This chain uses TRBV6-1 with TRBJ1-2, with D uncertain. Germline loops: CDR1 MNHNS, CDR2 SASEGT. Trimming pared 2 bases from V and 8 bases from J, leaving 21 bases between. The CDR3 is 16 residues long. The CDR3: CASSEFSLIPGRGYTF. In DNA form, the CDR3 reads TGTGCCAGCAGTGAATTTAGTTTGATACCCGGACGAGGCTACACCTTC.

The genes are TRBV15 and TRBJ1-1; 7 bases agree with TRBD1. Trimming removed 1 base from V and 4 bases from J; junction bases left unmatched: 6. Per germline, CDR1 LNHNV and CDR2 YYDKDF (reference sequence). This CDR3 has 15 amino acids. CDR3 in amino acids: CATSRARTGRTEAFF. CDR3 nucleotide sequence: TGTGCCACCAGCAGAGCCCGGACAGGTCGCACTGAAGCTTTCTTT.

The CDR3 loop is CASSQEEGWGQETQYF. Written as DNA, the CDR3 is TGCGCCAGCAGCCAAGAGGAGGGATGGGGTCAAGAGACCCAGTACTTC. The V gene is TRBV4-1, the J gene TRBJ2-5; maybe TRBD2 (6 bases). The CDR3 is made up of 16 amino acids. The V and J ends lost 0 bases and 2 bases respectively, with 13 bases between them. Germline values: CDR1 MGHRA, CDR2 YSYEKL.